This passage covers 24 T cell receptor beta chains from one sample sequenced in a study of molecular identifiers for immune sequencing clone quantification. TCRdb independently ran MiXCR on the PCR reads; one entry per CDR3 protein. The table lists hundreds of thousands of distinct CDR3 sequences, about 25% of them singletons. The specimen sequenced was naive CD8+ T cells from blood, with Jurkat cell RNA spiked in. Subset of the sample: FACS-sorted CD8+CD4-CCR7+CD45RA+ naive T cells. These receptors were taken from a human donor in good health. Some libraries in this study had Jurkat cell RNA spiked in.

The chain has TRBV13 and TRBJ1-1; TRBD1 is a possible D gene (5 bases). Trimming removed 2 bases from V and 10 bases from J, with 17 bases in between. The CDR3 is 14 amino acids. Germline V gene sequence: CDR1 PRHDT, CDR2 FYEKMQ (reference sequence). This CDR3 reads CASSLSGRKGRAFF. As DNA, the CDR3 is TGTGCCAGCAGCTTATCCGGACGGAAGGGGAGAGCTTTCTTT.

The chain uses TRBV19 and TRBJ1-2; the D is unclear. Trimming stripped 0 bases from V and 0 bases from J, with 8 bases between. Per the germline V gene, CDR1 is LNHDA and CDR2 is SQIVND (reference sequence). This CDR3 comprises 15 residues. As DNA, the CDR3 is TGTGCCAGTAGTATAGATGTGCAGGCTAACTATGGCTACACCTTC. Translated: CASSIDVQANYGYTF.

Note on this clonotype: A much larger clone is a single base away; this may be a read error. The rearrangement joins TRBV7-9 to TRBJ2-5; 10 bases are shared with TRBD2. CDR1 is SEHNR, CDR2 FQNEAQ, per germline (reference sequence). The CDR3 is made up of 16 amino acids. The CDR3 spells CASSLGTSSGREPQYF. DNA for the CDR3: TGTGCCAGCAGCTTAGGTACATCTAGCGGGAGAGAGCCCCAGTACTTC.

This clonotype was recorded many times. The chain joins TRBV28 to TRBJ2-7; 7 positions agree with TRBD1. V dropped 6 bases and J dropped 5; count of bases not matched to a gene: 10. CDR1 is MDHEN, CDR2 SYDVKM, per germline. The CDR3 totals 14 residues. CDR3 bases: TGTGCCAGCAGCCCAGGGGGTCGGGCGGACGAGCAGTACTTC. Encoded protein: CASSPGGRADEQYF.

Note on this clonotype: A much larger clone lies a single base off, so this may be a read error. The V call is TRBV29-1, the J call TRBJ2-1; no definite D call. CDR3 length: 13 amino acids. Germline V lookup: CDR1 SQVTM, CDR2 ANQGSEA. CDR3 in DNA: TGCAACGGTGAAGTTATATCCTACAATGAGCAGTTCTTC. As protein: CNGEVISYNEQFF.

This clonotype came up a few times. The chain employs TRBV7-6 and TRBJ2-1, with TRBD2 identical over 9 bases. The CDR3 length is 17 residues. CDR1 and CDR2 from the germline V gene are SGHVS and FNYEAQ. V lost 2 bases to trimming and J lost 9 bases; unmatched junction nucleotides: 14. The CDR3 DNA reads TGTGCCAGCAGCTTATCCCCTCGGGGTAGCGGGAGTACTGAGCAGTTCTTC. This codes for CASSLSPRGSGSTEQFF.

Of note for this clonotype: A much larger clone sits a single nucleotide away, making a read error possible. V is TRBV25-1 and J is TRBJ2-5, with 7 bases matching TRBD1. The CDR3 spans 14 residues. Germline V CDR1 and CDR2: MGHDK, SYGVNS. V lost 4 bases to trimming and J lost 1 base; unmatched junction nucleotides: 3. DNA of the CDR3: TGTGCCAGCAGTGGACAGGGTATCCAAGAGACCCAGTACTTC. This translates into CASSGQGIQETQYF.

In this sample, this clonotype turned up many times. This chain connects TRBV11-2 to TRBJ2-1; 12 nucleotides align to TRBD2. Germline CDR1 reads SGHAT; CDR2 reads FQNNGV. V was clipped by 5 bases and J by 4 bases; unmatched bases: 9. The CDR3 covers 17 residues. CDR3 in DNA: TGTGCCAGCAGCATCCCTAGCGGGGGGGCCCCATACAATGAGCAGTTCTTC. It yields the protein CASSIPSGGAPYNEQFF.

The sample holds a few counts of this clonotype. The chain is built from TRBV20-1 and TRBJ2-5; D is tentatively TRBD1 or TRBD2 (5 bases each). V was clipped by 1 base and J by 0 bases, with 9 bases between them. Germline-derived CDR1 and CDR2 are DFQATT and SNEGSKA (reference sequence). The CDR3 extends over 14 amino acids. The CDR3 reads CSARVRGYQETQYF. CDR3 nucleotide sequence: TGCAGTGCTAGAGTACGGGGCTACCAAGAGACCCAGTACTTC.

This clonotype was counted only a few times. The chain is built from TRBV27 and TRBJ2-5; D might be TRBD2 (6 bases). V was pared by 0 bases and J by 3 bases, with 11 bases between. The germline V gene encodes CDR1 MNHEY and CDR2 SMNVEV (reference sequence). The CDR3 runs 15 residues. CDR3 in amino acids: CASSLSGGEEETQYF. As DNA, the CDR3 is TGTGCCAGCAGTTTATCGGGCGGGGAGGAAGAGACCCAGTACTTC.

The genes are TRBV2 and TRBJ2-1; no clear D. Germline CDR1 is SNHLY and CDR2 is FYNNEI. The CDR3 extends over 18 amino acids. With 4 bases removed from V and 9 bases from J, the gap between germline ends came to 28 bases. The CDR3 nucleotides are TGTGCCAGCAGTGGGGTATTGGATGTACCGTGGAGCAATGGTGAGCAGTTCTTC. Encoded protein: CASSGVLDVPWSNGEQFF. Complete variable domain (other parts from reference TRBV2 and TRBJ2-1): EPEVTQTPSHQVTQMGQEVILRCVPISNHLYFYWYRQILGQKVEFLVSFYNNEISEKSEIFDDQFSVERPDGSNFTLKIRSTKLEDSAMYFCASSGVLDVPWSNGEQFFGPGTRLTVL.

With respect to this clonotype: One end of the junction does not line up with germline, which may come from a read error. The genes are TRBV4-3 and TRBJ2-6; perhaps D is TRBD1 or TRBD2 (5 bases each). The CDR3 length is 16 residues. Looked up from germline, CDR1 is LGHNA and CDR2 is YSLEER. CDR3 DNA: TGCGCCAGCGGCCAAGATAGGGACCCTGGGGCCAACGTCCTGACTTTC. It codes for CASGQDRDPGANVLTF.

The table lists this clonotype with many counts. The chain recombines TRBV29-1 with TRBJ2-7; TRBD2 matches at 10 bases. V trimming: 4 bases; J trimming: 5 bases; junction bases outside the gene matches: 17. The CDR3 sequence is 17 residues long. Germline CDR1 SQVTM, CDR2 ANQGSEA. The CDR3: CSVVLSGRTYATDEQYF. Here the CDR3 DNA reads TGCAGCGTTGTTCTTAGCGGGAGGACCTATGCTACGGACGAGCAGTACTTC.

This clonotype was seen more than once but under ten times. V and J are TRBV20-1 and TRBJ2-5; 10 bases map to TRBD2. CDR3 length equals 14 residues. In germline, CDR1 is DFQATT, CDR2 SNEGSKA (reference sequence). J gave up 2 bases and V 4 bases, and 4 bases lay outside the gene matches. CDR3 amino acids: CSANSGRTQETQYF. In DNA form, the CDR3 reads TGCAGTGCTAATAGCGGGAGGACTCAAGAGACCCAGTACTTC.

About this clonotype itself: Possible read error: a much larger clone is one base away. The rearrangement links TRBV4-1 to TRBJ2-7, with TRBD2 as a possible D gene (5 bases). The CDR3 is 13 amino acids. Germline CDR1 reads MGHRA; CDR2 reads YSYEKL. The CDR3 loop is CASGHALDEEQYF. CDR3 DNA: TGCGCCAGCGGCCACGCACTAGATGAGGAGCAGTACTTC.

The chain couples TRBV10-2 to TRBJ1-1; a possible D gene is TRBD1 (6 bases). The CDR3 sequence is 14 residues long. Trimming pared 5 bases from V and 6 bases from J, leaving 16 bases between. The germline V gene has CDR1 WSHSY and CDR2 SAAADI. The CDR3 loop is CASSRGAAAPEAFF. CDR3 bases: TGCGCCAGCAGTCGGGGGGCAGCGGCCCCTGAAGCTTTCTTT.

This clonotype was counted ten times or more. The V and J genes are TRBV4-3 and TRBJ2-7; no reliable D call. Germline-derived CDR1 and CDR2 are LGHNA and YSLEER. There are 15 residues in the CDR3. Trimming cost V 1 base and J 0 bases, with 10 bases left between them. As DNA, the CDR3 is TGCGCCAGCAGCCAAGTGGTAGGACCCTCCTACGAGCAGTACTTC. It codes for CASSQVVGPSYEQYF.

This clonotype was observed at least ten times. This sequence joins TRBV3-1 and TRBJ2-3; 13 nucleotides agree with TRBD2. Per the germline V gene, CDR1 is LGHDT and CDR2 is YNNKEL (reference sequence). This CDR3 has 14 residues. With 8 bases clipped from V and 6 bases from J, the junction kept 5 bases outside the gene matches. The CDR3, as DNA: TGTGCCAGCGCAGGACTAGCGGGAGCCGATACGCAGTATTTT. This sequence encodes CASAGLAGADTQYF.

This clonotype was seen a few times. The rearrangement links TRBV20-1 to TRBJ2-7; 7 bases match TRBD1. Germline V CDR1 and CDR2: DFQATT, SNEGSKA (reference sequence). The CDR3 is 15 residues long. The J segment lost 2 bases and the V segment lost 3 bases, leaving 10 bases of the junction unmatched. CDR3 protein: CSARNFRDSTYEQYF. Written as DNA, the CDR3 is TGCAGTGCTAGGAACTTTCGGGACAGTACCTACGAGCAGTACTTC.

Concerning this clonotype: This may be a read error: a much more frequent sequence differs by one nucleotide. The chain combines TRBV5-3 with TRBJ2-3; no clear D gene. TRBV5-3 is treated as an ORF (open reading frame) with a function not yet certain. The CDR3 is 17 residues long. Trimming took off 10 bases at V and 0 bases at J, with 24 bases between the two ends. CDR3 residues: CAGSLLRSEPSTDTQYF. The CDR3, as DNA: TGTGCCGGCAGCCTACTGAGGAGCGAACCTAGCACAGATACGCAGTATTTT.

The sample holds many counts of this clonotype. This chain connects TRBV6-6 to TRBJ2-3; D is perhaps TRBD2 (7 bases). V shed 5 bases and J shed 1 base, with 16 bases lying between them. The germline V gene has CDR1 MNHNY and CDR2 SVGAGI (reference sequence). The CDR3 has 16 residues. The CDR3 bases are TGTGCCAGCAGTGGTGGCGGGGGCCCCCGCACAGATACGCAGTATTTT. Residues: CASSGGGGPRTDTQYF.

This clonotype is a singleton in its sample. A read error may be the cause here, since a much bigger clone is one base away. The CDR3 DNA is TGTGCCTCAAGTAGGGGGACAGGTGGTTCGACAGATACGCAGTATTTT. Translation gives CASSRGTGGSTDTQYF. V gene TRBV19 combines with J gene TRBJ2-3, with TRBD1 identical over 8 bases. The junction had 16 bases not matched to a gene; V was cut back by 11 bases and J by 3 bases. The CDR3 has 16 residues. Germline V lookup: CDR1 LNHDA, CDR2 SQIVND (reference sequence).

The CDR3 nucleotides are TGCAGTGCTAGAGGACAGTTCGACTCCTATAATTCACCCCTCCACTTT. This encodes CSARGQFDSYNSPLHF. The chain combines TRBV20-1 with TRBJ1-6, with TRBD1 as a possible D gene (5 bases). Trimming took off 1 base at V and 0 bases at J, with 10 bases between the two ends. The CDR3 sequence is 16 residues long. Germline V gene data show CDR1 as DFQATT and CDR2 as SNEGSKA (reference sequence).

This clonotype was detected ten times or more. The chain combines TRBV7-9 with TRBJ2-2; D tentatively fits TRBD1 or TRBD2 (5 bases each). The CDR3 is 17 residues long. Germline CDR1 reads SEHNR; CDR2 reads FQNEAQ (reference sequence). V was cut by 4 bases and J by 0 bases, with 15 bases left in between. CDR3 amino acids: CASSSPWDGTNTGELFF. The CDR3 DNA reads TGTGCCAGCAGCTCCCCATGGGACGGAACGAACACCGGGGAGCTGTTTTTT.